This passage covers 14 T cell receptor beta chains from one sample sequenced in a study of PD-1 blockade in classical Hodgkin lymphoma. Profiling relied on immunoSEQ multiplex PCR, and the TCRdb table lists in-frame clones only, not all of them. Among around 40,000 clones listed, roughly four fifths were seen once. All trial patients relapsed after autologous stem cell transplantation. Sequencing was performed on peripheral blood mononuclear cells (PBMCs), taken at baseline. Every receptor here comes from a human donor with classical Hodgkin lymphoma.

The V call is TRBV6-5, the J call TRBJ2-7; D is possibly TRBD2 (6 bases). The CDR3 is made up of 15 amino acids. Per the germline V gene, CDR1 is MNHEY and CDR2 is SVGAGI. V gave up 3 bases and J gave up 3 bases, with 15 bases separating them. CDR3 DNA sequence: TGTGCCAGCAGTTATTACGGGAGAGGGTACTACGAGCAGTACTTC. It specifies CASSYYGRGYYEQYF.

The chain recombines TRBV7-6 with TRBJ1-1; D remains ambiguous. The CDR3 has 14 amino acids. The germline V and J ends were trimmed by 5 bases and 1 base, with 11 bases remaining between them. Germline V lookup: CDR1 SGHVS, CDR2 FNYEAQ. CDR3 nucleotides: TGTGCCAGCAGCCCGTTGATGAAGAACACTGAAGCTTTCTTT. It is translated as CASSPLMKNTEAFF.

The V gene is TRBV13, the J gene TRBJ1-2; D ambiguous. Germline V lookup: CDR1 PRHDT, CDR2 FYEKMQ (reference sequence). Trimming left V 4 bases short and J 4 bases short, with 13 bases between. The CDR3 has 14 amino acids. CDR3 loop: CASSSRRVGYGYTF. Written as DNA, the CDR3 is TGTGCCAGCAGCTCGCGTCGGGTCGGCTATGGCTACACCTTC.

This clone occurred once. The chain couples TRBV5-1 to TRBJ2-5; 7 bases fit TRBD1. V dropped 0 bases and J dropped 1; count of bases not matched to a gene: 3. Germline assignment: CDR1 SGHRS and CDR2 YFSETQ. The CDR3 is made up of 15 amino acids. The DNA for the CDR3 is TGCGCCAGCAGCTTGGGTGACAGGGCCCAAGAGACCCAGTACTTC. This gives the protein CASSLGDRAQETQYF.

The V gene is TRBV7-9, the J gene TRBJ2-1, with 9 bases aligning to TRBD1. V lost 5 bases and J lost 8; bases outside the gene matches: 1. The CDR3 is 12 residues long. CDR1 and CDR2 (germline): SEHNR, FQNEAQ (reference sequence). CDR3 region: CASSRQGDEQFF. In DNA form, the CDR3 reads TGTGCCAGCAGCCGACAGGGGGATGAGCAGTTCTTC.

Here the CDR3 reads CASSTTGYEAFF. CDR3 nucleotides: TGTGCCAGCAGCACCACAGGATATGAAGCTTTCTTT. V is TRBV2 and J is TRBJ1-1; D is perhaps TRBD1 (5 bases). The CDR3 runs to 12 residues. Germline lookup yields CDR1 SNHLY and CDR2 FYNNEI. Between the trimmed V and J ends, which lost 6 bases and 7 bases, there was a span of 12 bases.

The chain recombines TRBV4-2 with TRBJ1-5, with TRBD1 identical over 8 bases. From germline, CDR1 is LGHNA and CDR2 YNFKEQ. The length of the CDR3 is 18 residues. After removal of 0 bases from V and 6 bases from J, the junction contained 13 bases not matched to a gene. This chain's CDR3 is CASSQDRGQGRVVQPQHF. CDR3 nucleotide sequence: TGTGCCAGCAGCCAAGATAGAGGACAGGGCAGGGTGGTTCAGCCCCAGCATTTT.

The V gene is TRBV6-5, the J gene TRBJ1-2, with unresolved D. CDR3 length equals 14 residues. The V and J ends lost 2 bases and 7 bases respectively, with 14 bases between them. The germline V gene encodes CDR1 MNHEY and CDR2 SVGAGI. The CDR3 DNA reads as TGTGCCAGCAGTTACAGTCGAGAGGCCAGTGGCTACACCTTC. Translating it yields CASSYSREASGYTF.

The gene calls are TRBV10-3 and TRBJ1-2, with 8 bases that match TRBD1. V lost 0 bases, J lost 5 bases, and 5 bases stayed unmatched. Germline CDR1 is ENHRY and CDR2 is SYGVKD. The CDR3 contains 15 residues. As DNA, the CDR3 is TGTGCCATCAGTGAGTCGGCAGGGGGCAGGTATGGCTACACCTTC. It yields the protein CAISESAGGRYGYTF.

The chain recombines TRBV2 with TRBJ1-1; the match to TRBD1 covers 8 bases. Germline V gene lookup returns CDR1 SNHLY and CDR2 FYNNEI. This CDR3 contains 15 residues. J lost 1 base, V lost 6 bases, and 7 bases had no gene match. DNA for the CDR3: TGTGCCAGCAGCCTGGACAGGGCCGGGAACACTGAAGCTTTCTTT. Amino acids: CASSLDRAGNTEAFF. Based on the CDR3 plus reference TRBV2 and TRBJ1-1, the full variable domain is EPEVTQTPSHQVTQMGQEVILRCVPISNHLYFYWYRQILGQKVEFLVSFYNNEISEKSEIFDDQFSVERPDGSNFTLKIRSTKLEDSAMYFCASSLDRAGNTEAFFGQGTRLTVV.

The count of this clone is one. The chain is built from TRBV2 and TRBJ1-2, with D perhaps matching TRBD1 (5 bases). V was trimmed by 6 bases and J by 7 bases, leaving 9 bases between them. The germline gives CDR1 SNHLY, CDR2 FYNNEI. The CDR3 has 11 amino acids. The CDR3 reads CASRGEIGYTF. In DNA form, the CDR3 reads TGTGCCAGCAGGGGGGAAATTGGCTACACCTTC.

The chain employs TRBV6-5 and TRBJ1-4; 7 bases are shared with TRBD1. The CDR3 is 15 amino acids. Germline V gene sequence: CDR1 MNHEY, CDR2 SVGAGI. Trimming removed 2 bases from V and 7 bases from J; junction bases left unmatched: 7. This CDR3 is CASSYVDRAIEKLFF. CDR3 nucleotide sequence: TGTGCCAGCAGTTACGTTGACAGGGCTATTGAAAAACTGTTTTTT.

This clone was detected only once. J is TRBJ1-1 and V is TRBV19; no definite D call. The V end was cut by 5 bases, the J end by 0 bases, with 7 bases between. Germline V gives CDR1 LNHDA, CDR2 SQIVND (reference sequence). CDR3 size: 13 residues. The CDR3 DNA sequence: TGTGCCAGTAGTCCTCACATGAACACTGAAGCTTTCTTT. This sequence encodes CASSPHMNTEAFF.

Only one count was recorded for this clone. The CDR3 nucleotides read TGCGCCAGCAGCTTGGGATCGGTGAATGAGCAGTTCTTC. This gives the protein CASSLGSVNEQFF. The J gene is TRBJ2-1, the V gene TRBV5-1, with D unresolved. V gave up 0 bases and J gave up 7 bases, with 8 bases separating them. Germline V gene lookup returns CDR1 SGHRS and CDR2 YFSETQ. The CDR3 length is 13 residues.